These 31 T cell receptor beta chains were all obtained from the same sample, sequenced in a study of blood T cell repertoires in COVID-19. Using immunoSEQ multiplex PCR, the repertoire was profiled, and TCRdb retains in-frame clones only, with some absent. The data contain 150,000 to 200,000 clones, 75% to 80% of them seen just once; the ten biggest clones take up 26%. The specimen was peripheral blood. These receptor sequences come from a woman aged 70-85 years with acute or convalescent COVID-19.

This chain connects TRBV4-1 to TRBJ2-7, with D unclear. V lost 1 base and J 7 bases, leaving 20 bases between the germline ends. The CDR3 is made up of 16 amino acids. Germline V CDR1 and CDR2: MGHRA, YSYEKL. CDR3 DNA: TGCGCCAGCAGCCAAGCGAGTTTGGGCACCTTTCGGGAGCAGTACTTC. Translated, it gives CASSQASLGTFREQYF.

The chain recombines TRBV3-1 (or the pseudogene TRBV3-2) with TRBJ2-7; tentatively, D is TRBD1 (5 bases). The V gene's germline CDR1 is LGHDT and CDR2 YNNKEL (reference sequence). This CDR3 contains 13 residues. Trimming took 1 base from V and 9 from J, leaving 13 bases between them. The CDR3 region has the DNA TGTGCCAGCAGCCAAGGAACACAAACAGGGCAGTACTTC. As protein: CASSQGTQTGQYF.

V and J are TRBV6-5 and TRBJ2-1; TRBD2 matches at 9 bases. This CDR3 is built from 14 residues. With 11 bases clipped from V and 3 bases from J, the junction kept 8 bases outside the gene matches. CDR1 and CDR2 (germline): MNHEY, SVGAGI. CDR3: CAGNSGSHYNEQFF. CDR3 nucleotide sequence: TGTGCCGGCAATAGCGGGAGCCACTACAATGAGCAGTTCTTC.

This clone appeared many times. The chain links TRBV19 to TRBJ1-3; the match to TRBD1 covers 11 bases. Trimming cost V 6 bases and J 0 bases; bases outside gene matches: 4. The CDR3 covers 16 residues. Germline CDR1 and CDR2: LNHDA and SQIVND (reference sequence). Written as DNA, the CDR3 is TGTGCCAGTAGGGACAGGGGGCGAGACTCTGGAAACACCATATATTTT. Translation gives CASRDRGRDSGNTIYF.

This chain uses TRBV19 with TRBJ2-7; D remains ambiguous. The V end was cut by 0 bases, the J end by 1 base, with 7 bases between. Germline loops: CDR1 LNHDA, CDR2 SQIVND (reference sequence). This CDR3 has 14 amino acids. The CDR3: CASSIDWLSYEQYF. The CDR3 bases are TGTGCCAGTAGTATAGATTGGCTTTCCTACGAGCAGTACTTC. Full variable domain (missing parts from reference TRBV19 and TRBJ2-7): DGGITQSPKYLFRKEGQNVTLSCEQNLNHDAMYWYRQDPGQGLRLIYYSQIVNDFQKGDIAEGYSVSREKKESFPLTVTSAQKNPTAFYLCASSIDWLSYEQYFGPGTRLTVT.

This clone was seen only a few times. This chain links TRBV11-3 with TRBJ2-2; weak D call: TRBD2 (6 bases). CDR3 length: 19 amino acids. V lost 0 bases to trimming and J lost 3 bases, with 20 bases between them. Germline assignment: CDR1 SGHNT and CDR2 YENEEA. The CDR3 sequence: CASSLEPGGANLDTGELFF. CDR3 sequence (DNA): TGTGCCAGCAGCTTAGAACCGGGCGGGGCTAATCTAGACACCGGGGAGCTGTTTTTT.

V usage is TRBV20-1 and J usage is TRBJ2-5; D unresolved. Germline V gene sequence: CDR1 DFQATT, CDR2 SNEGSKA (reference sequence). The CDR3 sequence is 12 residues long. V was shortened by 3 bases and J by 5 bases, with 10 bases between the two germline ends. The CDR3 loop reads CSASFQRETQYF. CDR3 coding DNA: TGCAGTGCTAGTTTCCAACGGGAGACCCAGTACTTC.

Here the CDR3 reads CASSPAWRGVGGEQYF. The CDR3, as DNA: TGTGCCAGCTCACCAGCGTGGCGTGGAGTGGGAGGGGAGCAGTACTTC. This rearrangement joins TRBV18 to TRBJ2-7; the match to TRBD2 covers 7 bases. V lost 2 bases to trimming and J lost 7 bases; unmatched junction nucleotides: 14. Germline CDR1 KGHSH, CDR2 LQKENI. The length of the CDR3 is 16 residues.

In this sample, this clone turned up once. This chain uses TRBV10-1 with TRBJ2-3, with 10 bases lining up with TRBD2. This CDR3 has 17 residues. The junction had 8 bases not matched to a gene; V was cut back by 0 bases and J by 5 bases. Germline values: CDR1 WNHNN, CDR2 SYGVQD (reference sequence). The CDR3 here is CASSESRTSGLGDTQYF. CDR3 in DNA: TGCGCCAGCAGTGAGTCTCGGACTAGCGGCCTCGGAGATACGCAGTATTTT.

The chain employs TRBV20-1 and TRBJ2-4, with 13 nucleotides matching TRBD2. There are 18 residues in the CDR3. Germline values: CDR1 DFQATT, CDR2 SNEGSKA (reference sequence). Trimming at V came to 3 bases and at J to 3 bases, leaving 11 bases not matched to a gene. DNA of the CDR3: TGCAGTGCTAGTAAACTAGCGGGAGGGGTGGACGGCAAAAACATTCAGTACTTC. Its protein is CSASKLAGGVDGKNIQYF.

The CDR3 DNA follows: TGTGCCAGCAGCGTAGCAACAGGCCTGTGGCCCCAGCATTTT. Residues: CASSVATGLWPQHF. The chain has TRBV9 and TRBJ1-5, with a tentative D call TRBD1 (5 bases). V was shortened by 0 bases and J by 9 bases, with 13 bases between the two germline ends. Germline CDR1 and CDR2: SGDLS and YYNGEE. The CDR3 runs 14 residues.

This chain joins TRBV10-2 and TRBJ2-1, with 7 bases lining up with TRBD2. The CDR3 loop spans 11 amino acids. Germline CDR1 and CDR2: WSHSY and SAAADI. J lost 13 bases, V lost 7 bases, and 7 bases had no gene match. CDR3 bases: TGCGCCAGCATGGCCGGGAGGCTCCAGTTCTTC. It codes for CASMAGRLQFF.

The J gene is TRBJ1-4, the V gene TRBV5-4, with D unresolved. Trimming left V 7 bases short and J 8 bases short, with 15 bases between. Germline lookup yields CDR1 SGHNT and CDR2 YYREEE (reference sequence). The CDR3 length is 13 residues. CDR3 sequence reads: CASGIRGGEKLFF. CDR3 in DNA: TGTGCCAGCGGGATACGGGGAGGAGAAAAACTGTTTTTT.

This clone appeared a single time. CDR3 in amino acids: CASSTRGTGELFF. As DNA, the CDR3 is TGTGCCAGTAGTACCCGGGGGACCGGGGAGCTGTTTTTT. This rearrangement joins TRBV19 to TRBJ2-2; D may be TRBD2 (6 bases). This CDR3 has 13 residues. V lost 4 bases to trimming and J lost 5 bases, with 8 bases between them. Germline V gene sequence: CDR1 LNHDA, CDR2 SQIVND (reference sequence).

The rearrangement joins TRBV2 to TRBJ1-1; D gene uncertain. Deletions cut 3 bases from V and 6 bases from J, with 5 bases between. This CDR3 comprises 11 residues. CDR1 and CDR2 from the germline V gene are SNHLY and FYNNEI. In DNA form, the CDR3 reads TGTGCCAGCAGTGACCGGGCTGAAGCTTTCTTT. Amino acid sequence: CASSDRAEAFF.

The chain links TRBV5-1 to TRBJ1-2, with a weak D call TRBD1 (5 bases). The germline V gene encodes CDR1 SGHRS and CDR2 YFSETQ. Trimming left V 0 bases short and J 6 bases short, with 9 bases between. This CDR3 is 13 amino acids long. CDR3 coding DNA: TGCGCCAGCAGCTTGGCCGCGGGGGATGGCTACACCTTC. It specifies CASSLAAGDGYTF.

This clone is a singleton in its sample. The J gene is TRBJ2-1, the V gene TRBV9, with 11 bases that match TRBD2. J gave up 4 bases and V 0 bases, and 3 bases lay outside the gene matches. This CDR3 spans 16 amino acids. Germline-derived CDR1 and CDR2 are SGDLS and YYNGEE. The DNA of the CDR3 is TGTGCCAGCAGCGTAGAAGGGACTAGCGGTTACAATGAGCAGTTCTTC. It codes for CASSVEGTSGYNEQFF.

V is TRBV5-6 and J is TRBJ2-7; TRBD1 agrees at 9 bases. The CDR3 is 15 amino acids. V dropped 4 bases and J dropped 4; count of bases not matched to a gene: 9. CDR1 is SGHDT and CDR2 is YYEEEE in the germline V gene. The CDR3 loop reads CASSTPGQGNYEQYF. CDR3 nucleotide sequence: TGTGCCAGCAGCACTCCGGGACAGGGAAATTACGAGCAGTACTTC.

The chain links TRBV6-6 to TRBJ2-3; D might be TRBD2 (6 bases). Germline assignment: CDR1 MNHNY and CDR2 SVGAGI (reference sequence). The ends were cut back, 0 bases at V and 6 bases at J, with 13 bases in the middle. The CDR3 totals 15 residues. The chain's CDR3 is CASSYSYREMDTQYF. The CDR3 DNA is TGTGCCAGCAGTTACTCATATCGGGAGATGGATACGCAGTATTTT.

This sequence joins TRBV10-1 and TRBJ2-7, with D perhaps TRBD2 (6 bases). The V gene's germline CDR1 is WNHNN and CDR2 SYGVQD (reference sequence). This CDR3 spans 15 amino acids. V lost 2 bases and J 4 bases, leaving 15 bases between the germline ends. In DNA, the CDR3 is TGCGCCAGCAGTGAGAGGAACGGAGGGAGGTACGAGCAGTACTTC. As protein: CASSERNGGRYEQYF.

V usage is TRBV19 and J usage is TRBJ1-4; D remains ambiguous. This CDR3 has 12 residues. Germline V gives CDR1 LNHDA, CDR2 SQIVND (reference sequence). Trimming took off 5 bases at V and 7 bases at J, with 8 bases between the two ends. CDR3 in amino acids: CASSPEGEKLFF. CDR3 coding DNA: TGTGCCAGTAGTCCCGAGGGTGAAAAACTGTTTTTT.

The chain recombines TRBV3-1 (or the pseudogene TRBV3-2) with TRBJ2-1; D gene uncertain. The germline CDR1 and CDR2 sequences are LGHDT and YNNKEL (reference sequence). The V end lost 2 bases, the J end lost 1 base, and 3 bases lay between the germline ends. CDR3 length: 13 amino acids. The CDR3 sequence is CASSQRSYNEQFF. CDR3 DNA: TGTGCCAGCAGCCAACGGTCCTACAATGAGCAGTTCTTC.

A note on this clone: This sample includes further DNA sequences coding for the same CDR3. The chain is built from TRBV9 and TRBJ1-2; TRBD1 is a possible D gene (5 bases). V was pared by 5 bases and J by 2 bases, with 7 bases between. Germline CDR1 SGDLS, CDR2 YYNGEE. CDR3 size: 12 residues. Here the CDR3 DNA reads TGTGCCAGCAGGCAGGGAAACTATGGCTACACCTTC. Encoded protein: CASRQGNYGYTF. Based on the CDR3 plus reference TRBV9 and TRBJ1-2, the full variable domain is DSGVTQTPKHLITATGQRVTLRCSPRSGDLSVYWYQQSLDQGLQFLIQYYNGEERAKGNILERFSAQQFPDLHSELNLSSLELGDSALYFCASRQGNYGYTFGSGTRLTVV.

This chain joins TRBV14 and TRBJ1-1; TRBD1 matches at 7 bases. V lost 3 bases to trimming and J lost 7 bases; unmatched junction nucleotides: 5. This CDR3 spans 13 amino acids. Germline loops: CDR1 SGHDN, CDR2 FVKESK. DNA for the CDR3: TGTGCCAGCAGCCAGTACCGGGACAGTGAAGCTTTCTTT. Translation gives CASSQYRDSEAFF.

V gene TRBV27 combines with J gene TRBJ2-7; tentatively, D is TRBD1 (5 bases). Trimming removed 3 bases from V and 2 bases from J, with 8 bases in between. Germline V gives CDR1 MNHEY, CDR2 SMNVEV (reference sequence). The CDR3 is 13 residues long. The CDR3 sequence is CASSFGQTYEQYF. CDR3 nucleotide sequence: TGTGCCAGCAGTTTTGGACAAACCTACGAGCAGTACTTC.

The rearrangement joins TRBV28 to TRBJ2-2, with D maybe TRBD1 (6 bases). The V gene lost 6 bases and the J gene lost 3 bases, with 26 bases spanning the gap. Germline CDR1 is MDHEN and CDR2 is SYDVKM. The CDR3 has 19 amino acids. CDR3 in amino acids: CASRTGFLRGKGDTGELFF. The CDR3 DNA follows: TGTGCCAGCAGAACGGGATTTTTGAGGGGGAAAGGCGACACCGGGGAGCTGTTTTTT.

This chain uses TRBV30 with TRBJ1-4; D is perhaps TRBD1 (6 bases). Trimming stripped 3 bases from V and 8 bases from J, with 19 bases between. Germline assignment: CDR1 GTSNPN and CDR2 SVGIG (reference sequence). The CDR3 loop spans 15 amino acids. CDR3 region: CAWRGKQGKDEKLFF. CDR3 DNA: TGTGCCTGGAGGGGCAAACAGGGAAAGGACGAAAAACTGTTTTTT.

V gene TRBV5-4 combines with J gene TRBJ2-3; a possible D gene is TRBD2 (6 bases). This CDR3 contains 17 residues. V dropped 0 bases and J dropped 6 bases, with 20 bases sitting between them. Germline CDR1 is SGHNT and CDR2 is YYREEE (reference sequence). CDR3 sequence: CASSLELSGTGGDTQYF. In DNA, the CDR3 is TGTGCCAGCAGCTTGGAATTATCCGGGACTGGGGGGGATACGCAGTATTTT.

This chain joins TRBV5-4 and TRBJ2-3, with D tentatively TRBD2 (5 bases). Germline V gene data show CDR1 as SGHNT and CDR2 as YYREEE (reference sequence). Trimming took off 5 bases at V and 6 bases at J, with 7 bases between the two ends. The CDR3 sequence is 11 residues long. The CDR3 DNA reads as TGTGCCAGCAGTCGCGGGGATACGCAGTATTTT. This sequence encodes CASSRGDTQYF. The complete variable domain, with remaining parts taken from reference TRBV5-4 and TRBJ2-3, reads ETGVTQSPTHLIKTRGQQVTLRCSSQSGHNTVSWYQQALGQGPQFIFQYYREEENGRGNFPPRFSGLQFPNYSSELNVNALELDDSALYLCASSRGDTQYFGPGTRLTVL.

The V call is TRBV28, the J call TRBJ1-1, with D unclear. V was trimmed by 1 base and J by 1 base, leaving 13 bases between them. The CDR3 has 16 amino acids. Germline CDR1 is MDHEN and CDR2 is SYDVKM. Here the CDR3 reads CASSLLSRISNTEAFF. CDR3 DNA: TGTGCCAGCAGTTTATTGTCGCGAATATCGAACACTGAAGCTTTCTTT.

The chain is built from TRBV4-2 and TRBJ2-3; 15 nucleotides match TRBD2. CDR1 LGHNA and CDR2 YNFKEQ come from the germline V gene. Trimming at V came to 1 base and at J to 6 bases, leaving 5 bases not matched to a gene. This CDR3 has 17 amino acids. CDR3 in DNA: TGTGCCAGCAGCCAAGTTTGGGGGACTAGCGGGAGGGATACGCAGTATTTT. Residues: CASSQVWGTSGRDTQYF.